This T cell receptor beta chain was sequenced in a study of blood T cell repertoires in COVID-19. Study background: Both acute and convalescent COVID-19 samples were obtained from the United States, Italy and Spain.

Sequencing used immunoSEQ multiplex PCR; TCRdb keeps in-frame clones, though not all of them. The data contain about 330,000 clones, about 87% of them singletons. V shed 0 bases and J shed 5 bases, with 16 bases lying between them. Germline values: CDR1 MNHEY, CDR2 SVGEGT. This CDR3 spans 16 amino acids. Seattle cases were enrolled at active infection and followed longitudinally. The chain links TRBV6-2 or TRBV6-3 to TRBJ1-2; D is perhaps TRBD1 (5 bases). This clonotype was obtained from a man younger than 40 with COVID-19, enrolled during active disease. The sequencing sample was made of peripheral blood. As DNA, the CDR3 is TGTGCCAGCAGTTACTCAGGCGGGGCTACGCTATATGGCTACACCTTC. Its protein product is CASSYSGGATLYGYTF.